Shown below are 5 T cell receptor beta chains from a single sample sequenced in a study of radiotherapy plus CTLA-4 blockade in lung cancer. Method: immunoSEQ multiplex PCR; TCRdb's copy keeps in-frame clones and lacks some. The sample contains about 97,000 clones, under 85% of which appear only once. The material sequenced was peripheral blood, taken from a patient treated with radiotherapy plus ipilimumab. Receptors were obtained from a human donor with non-small cell lung cancer who had a partial response to radiotherapy plus ipilimumab. Some clones in this sample may be carry-over from other donors' samples.

A single count supports this clone. The V gene is TRBV18, the J gene TRBJ2-4; TRBD1 is a possible D gene (6 bases). V gave up 6 bases and J gave up 5 bases, with 20 bases separating them. Per the germline V gene, CDR1 is KGHSH and CDR2 is LQKENI. The CDR3 is made up of 16 amino acids. The CDR3 nucleotides are TGTGCCAGCTCCAAACAGGGACCCTCACCTCAAAACATTCAGTACTTC. This gives the protein CASSKQGPSPQNIQYF.

DNA of the CDR3: TGTGCCAGCAGGGCCTGGACAGGGGGCAACGAGCAGTACTTC. Translation: CASRAWTGGNEQYF. The chain uses TRBV6-1 and TRBJ2-7, with 11 positions matching TRBD1. The V and J ends lost 6 bases and 5 bases, in that order; junction bases with no gene match: 6. The CDR3 loop spans 14 amino acids. CDR1 is MNHNS and CDR2 is SASEGT in the germline V gene.

The rearrangement links TRBV19 to TRBJ2-2; tentative D call: TRBD1 (5 bases). The CDR3 is made up of 12 amino acids. Trimming shortened V by 4 bases and J by 6 bases, and 6 bases separated the two germline ends. Germline V gives CDR1 LNHDA, CDR2 SQIVND (reference sequence). CDR3 residues: CASSTGSGELFF. DNA of the CDR3: TGTGCCAGTAGTACAGGGTCCGGGGAGCTGTTTTTT.

The chain carries TRBV7-8 and TRBJ2-7; 8 bases fit TRBD1. Germline CDR1 reads SGHVS; CDR2 reads FQNEAQ. The CDR3 totals 14 residues. V lost 6 bases to trimming and J lost 5 bases; unmatched junction nucleotides: 9. The CDR3 DNA follows: TGTGCCAGCAGACAAACAGGACAGGGCGACGAGCAGTACTTC. Amino acid sequence: CASRQTGQGDEQYF.

As to this clone: Distinct nucleotide sequences in the sample also encode this CDR3. This rearrangement joins TRBV9 to TRBJ1-1; D remains ambiguous. Germline CDR1 and CDR2: SGDLS and YYNGEE. This CDR3 region has 13 residues. V was trimmed by 0 bases and J by 0 bases, leaving 3 bases between them. For the CDR3, the DNA is TGTGCCAGCAGCGTAGCGGTGAACACTGAAGCTTTCTTT. This gives the protein CASSVAVNTEAFF. Full variable domain (outside the CDR3, taken from reference TRBV9 and TRBJ1-1): DSGVTQTPKHLITATGQRVTLRCSPRSGDLSVYWYQQSLDQGLQFLIQYYNGEERAKGNILERFSAQQFPDLHSELNLSSLELGDSALYFCASSVAVNTEAFFGQGTRLTVV.